This TCR beta chain was identified during a study of cytomegalovirus exposure and HLA in healthy donors. CDR1 is SGHDT and CDR2 is YYEEEE in the germline V gene. The CDR3 extends over 13 amino acids. Trimming pared 6 bases from V and 3 bases from J, leaving 13 bases between. Study-level results: In a later analysis, HLA-associated beta chains showed higher expansion and lower generation probabilities than comparable chains. Sequencing likely generated an artifact that appeared as a cluster of highly shared sequence variants. What TCR beta sequences reportedly achieved was accurate prediction of HLA-A and HLA-B alleles in most subjects.

The PCR had 60 Vbeta and 13 Jbeta primers. The protocol was immunoSEQ multiplex PCR, while the TCRdb copy is restricted to in-frame clones and leaves out a portion. The sample records 85,000 to 120,000 clones, about three quarters being singletons. Turning to this clone: No antigen is known for it.

The clonotype was recovered from a woman aged 45-65 years in good health and CMV-seropositive. The V call is TRBV5-6, the J call TRBJ2-7, with D perhaps TRBD1 (6 bases). The source material was PBMCs. CDR3 nucleotides: TGTGCCAGCACCCACAGGGTAATCTACGAGCAGTACTTC. As protein: CASTHRVIYEQYF.